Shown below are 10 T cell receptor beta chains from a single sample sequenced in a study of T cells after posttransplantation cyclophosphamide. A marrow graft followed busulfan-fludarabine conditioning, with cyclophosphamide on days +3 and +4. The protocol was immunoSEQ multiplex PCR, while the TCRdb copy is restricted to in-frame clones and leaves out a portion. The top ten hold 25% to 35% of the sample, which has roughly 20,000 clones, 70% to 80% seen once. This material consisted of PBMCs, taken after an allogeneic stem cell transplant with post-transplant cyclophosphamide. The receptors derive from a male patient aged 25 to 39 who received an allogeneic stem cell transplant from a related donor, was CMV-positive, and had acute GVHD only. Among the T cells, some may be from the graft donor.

CDR3 nucleotides: TGTGCCAGCATGTTTCAGGGGAACACCGGGGAGCTGTTTTTT. It yields the protein CASMFQGNTGELFF. The chain has TRBV6-5 and TRBJ2-2, with D maybe TRBD1 (5 bases). V was cut by 7 bases and J by 1 base, with 10 bases left in between. Germline-derived CDR1 and CDR2 are MNHEY and SVGAGI. The CDR3 length is 14 residues.

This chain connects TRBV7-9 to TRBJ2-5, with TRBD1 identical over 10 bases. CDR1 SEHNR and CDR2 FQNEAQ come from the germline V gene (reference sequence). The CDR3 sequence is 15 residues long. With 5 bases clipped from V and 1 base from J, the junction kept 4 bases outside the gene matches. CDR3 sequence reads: CASSRTGGTQETQYF. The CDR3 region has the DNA TGTGCCAGCAGCCGGACAGGGGGAACCCAAGAGACCCAGTACTTC.

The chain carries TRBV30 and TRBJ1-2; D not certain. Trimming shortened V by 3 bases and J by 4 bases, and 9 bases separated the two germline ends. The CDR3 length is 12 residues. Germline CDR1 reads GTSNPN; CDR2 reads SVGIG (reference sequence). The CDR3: CAWRFPGYGYTF. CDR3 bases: TGTGCCTGGAGATTTCCGGGCTATGGCTACACCTTC.

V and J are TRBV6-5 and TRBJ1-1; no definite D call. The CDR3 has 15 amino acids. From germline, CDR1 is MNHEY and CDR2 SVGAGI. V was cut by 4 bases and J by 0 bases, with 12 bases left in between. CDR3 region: CASSSMMGLNTEAFF. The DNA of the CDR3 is TGTGCCAGCAGTTCTATGATGGGCCTGAACACTGAAGCTTTCTTT.

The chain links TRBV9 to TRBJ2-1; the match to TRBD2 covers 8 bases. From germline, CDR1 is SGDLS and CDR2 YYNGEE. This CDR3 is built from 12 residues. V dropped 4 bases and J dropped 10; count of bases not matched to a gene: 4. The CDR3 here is CASSPGGVEQFF. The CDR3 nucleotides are TGTGCCAGCAGCCCCGGGGGGGTCGAGCAGTTCTTC.

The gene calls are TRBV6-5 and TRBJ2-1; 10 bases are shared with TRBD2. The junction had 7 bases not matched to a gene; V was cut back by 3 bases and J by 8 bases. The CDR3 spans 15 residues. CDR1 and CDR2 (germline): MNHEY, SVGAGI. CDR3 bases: TGTGCCAGCAGTTATGGCGCTAGCGGGGGTGATGAGCAGTTCTTC. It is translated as CASSYGASGGDEQFF.

CDR3 amino acids: CASGRGGADTEAFF. CDR3 nucleotides: TGTGCTAGTGGTCGCGGGGGGGCGGACACTGAAGCTTTCTTT. V and J are TRBV12-5 and TRBJ1-1, with D perhaps matching TRBD1 (6 bases). CDR1 LGHNT and CDR2 FRNRAP come from the germline V gene. This CDR3 is 14 amino acids long. V dropped 5 bases and J dropped 3 bases, with 13 bases sitting between them.

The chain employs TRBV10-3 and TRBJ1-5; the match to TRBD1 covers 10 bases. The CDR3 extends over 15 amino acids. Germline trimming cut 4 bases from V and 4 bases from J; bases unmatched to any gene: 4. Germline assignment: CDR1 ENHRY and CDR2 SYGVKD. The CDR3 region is CAISGGTGENQPQHF. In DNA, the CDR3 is TGTGCCATCAGTGGGGGGACAGGGGAGAATCAGCCCCAGCATTTT.

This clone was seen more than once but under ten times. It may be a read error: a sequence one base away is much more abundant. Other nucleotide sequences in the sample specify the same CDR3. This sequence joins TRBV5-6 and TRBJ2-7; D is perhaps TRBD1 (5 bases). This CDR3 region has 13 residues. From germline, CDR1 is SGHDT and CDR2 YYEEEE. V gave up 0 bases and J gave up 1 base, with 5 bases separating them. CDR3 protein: CASSLGQSYEQYF. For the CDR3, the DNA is TGTGCCAGCAGCTTGGGACAGTCCTACGAGCAGTACTTC. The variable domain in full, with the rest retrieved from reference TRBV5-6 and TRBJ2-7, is DAGVTQSPTHLIKTRGQQVTLRCSPKSGHDTVSWYQQALGQGPQFIFQYYEEEERQRGNFPDRFSGHQFPNYSSELNVNALLLGDSALYLCASSLGQSYEQYFGPGTRLTVT.

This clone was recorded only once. This chain's CDR3 is CAIRGGLAGKETQYF. DNA of the CDR3: TGTGCCATCAGGGGGGGGCTAGCCGGAAAAGAGACCCAGTACTTC. The V gene is TRBV10-3, the J gene TRBJ2-5; D is possibly TRBD2 (7 bases). V was cut by 6 bases and J by 3 bases, with 17 bases left in between. The length of the CDR3 is 15 residues. Germline assignment: CDR1 ENHRY and CDR2 SYGVKD.